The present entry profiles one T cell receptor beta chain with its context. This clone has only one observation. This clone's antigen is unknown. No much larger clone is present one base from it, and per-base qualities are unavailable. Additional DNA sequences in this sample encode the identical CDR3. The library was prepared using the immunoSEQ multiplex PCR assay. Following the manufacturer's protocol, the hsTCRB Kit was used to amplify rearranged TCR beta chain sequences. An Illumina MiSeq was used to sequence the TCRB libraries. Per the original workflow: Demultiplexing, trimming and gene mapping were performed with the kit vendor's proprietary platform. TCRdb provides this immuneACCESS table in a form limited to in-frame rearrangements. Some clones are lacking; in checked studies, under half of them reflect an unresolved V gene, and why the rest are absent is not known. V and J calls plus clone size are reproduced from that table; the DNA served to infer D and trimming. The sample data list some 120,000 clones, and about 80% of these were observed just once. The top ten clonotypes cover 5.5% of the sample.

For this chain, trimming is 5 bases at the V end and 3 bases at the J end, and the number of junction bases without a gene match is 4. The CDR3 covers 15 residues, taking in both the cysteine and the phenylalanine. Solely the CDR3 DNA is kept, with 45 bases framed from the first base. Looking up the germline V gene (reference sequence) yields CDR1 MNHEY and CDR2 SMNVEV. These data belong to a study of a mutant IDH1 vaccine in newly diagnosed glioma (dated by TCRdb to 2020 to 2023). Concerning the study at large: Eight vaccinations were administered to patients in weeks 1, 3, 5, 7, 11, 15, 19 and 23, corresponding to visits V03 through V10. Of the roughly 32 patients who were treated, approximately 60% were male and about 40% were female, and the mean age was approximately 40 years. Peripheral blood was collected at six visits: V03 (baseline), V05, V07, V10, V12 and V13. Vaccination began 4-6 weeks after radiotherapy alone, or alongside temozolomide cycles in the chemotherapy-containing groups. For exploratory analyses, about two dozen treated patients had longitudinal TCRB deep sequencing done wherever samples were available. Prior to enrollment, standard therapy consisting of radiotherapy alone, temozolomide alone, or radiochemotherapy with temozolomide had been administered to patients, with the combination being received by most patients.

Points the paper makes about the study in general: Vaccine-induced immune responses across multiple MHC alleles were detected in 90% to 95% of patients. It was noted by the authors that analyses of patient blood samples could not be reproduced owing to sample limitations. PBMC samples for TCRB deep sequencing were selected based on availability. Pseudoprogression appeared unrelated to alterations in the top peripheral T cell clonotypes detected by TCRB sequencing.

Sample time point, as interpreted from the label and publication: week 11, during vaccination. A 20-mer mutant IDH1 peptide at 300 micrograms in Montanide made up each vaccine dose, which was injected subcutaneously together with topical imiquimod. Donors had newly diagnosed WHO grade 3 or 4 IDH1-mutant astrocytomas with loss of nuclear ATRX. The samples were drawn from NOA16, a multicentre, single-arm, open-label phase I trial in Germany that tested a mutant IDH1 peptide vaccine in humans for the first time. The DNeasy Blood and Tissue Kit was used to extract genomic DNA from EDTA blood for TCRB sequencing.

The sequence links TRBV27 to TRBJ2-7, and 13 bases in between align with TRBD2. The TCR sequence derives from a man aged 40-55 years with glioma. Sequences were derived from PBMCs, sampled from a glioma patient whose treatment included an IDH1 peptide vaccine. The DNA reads TGTGCCAGCAGTCTCGGGACTAGCGGGGTCTACGAGCAGTACTTC. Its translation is CASSLGTSGVYEQYF.